This T cell receptor beta chain derives from a study of Graves' ophthalmopathy and Graves' hyperthyroidism. Germline values: CDR1 SGHTA, CDR2 FQGNSA. The CDR3 loop spans 15 amino acids. V lost 1 base to trimming and J lost 8 bases, with 15 bases between them. The sample holds many counts of this clonotype. Its specificity is unknown. Scientists amplified the TCR beta CDR3 regions from RNA transcripts. Second-round multiplex PCR came after a first-round RT-PCR that employed HTBI primers. One entry per CDR3 protein, called by TCRdb with MiXCR from the multiplex PCR reads. Of around 1,200,000 distinct CDR3 sequences listed, around a third are singletons. The study, taken as a whole, reports: Ophthalmopathy was separated from stable hyperthyroidism by a 13-signature model with 87.88% sensitivity and roughly 81% specificity. The model's prediction of ophthalmopathy progression had just over 70% sensitivity and 72% to 75% specificity. Among expanded thyroid clonotypes above 0.001 frequency, most also occurred in blood.

This clonotype was obtained from an adult man with Graves' hyperthyroidism. Material: peripheral blood or thyroid tissue (not recorded which). V usage is TRBV7-2 and J usage is TRBJ1-5, with D hard to call. CDR3 DNA: TGTGCCAGCAGCTTAGGGGGTGGAGGGTACGAGCCCCAGCATTTT. Its translation is CASSLGGGGYEPQHF. Full variable domain (outside the CDR3, taken from reference TRBV7-2 and TRBJ1-5): GAGVSQSPSNKVTEKGKDVELRCDPISGHTALYWYRQSLGQGLEFLIYFQGNSAPDKSGLPSDRFSAERTGGSVSTLTIQRTQQEDSAVYLCASSLGGGGYEPQHFGDGTRLSIL.